Included here is one TCR beta chain sequence, with context. Antigen: not known. The data originate from a study of PD-1 blockade in classical Hodgkin lymphoma. The data were produced by immunoSEQ multiplex PCR, yet TCRdb's version contains in-frame clones alone and is incomplete. The sample lists around 13,000 clones; roughly 80% were seen once. V gave up 11 bases and J gave up 5 bases; unmatched junction bases: 9. The length of the CDR3 is 13 residues. Whole-study findings and limits: Whatever underlies the repertoire differences (possibly disease activity or prior therapy) remains undefined. In newly diagnosed patients, baseline TCR diversity was reportedly below that of healthy donors. CD4+ TCR diversity rose significantly by C4D1, and CD8+ TCR diversity did not.

Every single patient, without exception, relapsed after autologous stem cell transplantation, and brentuximab vedotin exposure varied. Isolated CD8+ T cells were derived from thawed PBMCs through magnetic negative selection. The origin of this receptor is a human donor with classical Hodgkin lymphoma. The rearrangement links TRBV23-1 to TRBJ2-5; 9 nucleotides align to TRBD1. TRBV23-1 is annotated as an ORF whose role is uncertain. This material consisted of CD8+ T cells from blood, taken at baseline. Here the CDR3 DNA reads TGCGCCGGCCTGGACAGGGGAGTCGAGACCCAGTACTTC. Its translation: CAGLDRGVETQYF.